These 32 T cell receptor beta chains originate from one sample sequenced in a study of immune heterogeneity within non-small cell lung tumors. TCR beta CDR3 regions came from multiplex PCR with 32 forward V and 13 reverse J primers. TCRdb re-analysed the multiplex PCR reads in MiXCR, keeping a single row per CDR3 protein. This table has about 34,000 distinct CDR3 sequences, about 29% appearing once. Template came from bulk tumor genomic DNA, at approximately 540 ng per sample. Several biopsies per primary tumor, spaced far apart, were taken during surgery. It was patients with untreated, newly diagnosed non-small cell lung cancer who underwent curative surgery. Sequencing was performed on lung tumor tissue. These receptors were collected from a man aged 35-49 years with non-small cell lung cancer.

This clonotype ranks as medium-sized. CDR3 sequence (DNA): TGTGCCAGCAGCCCTCAACAGGGGTCTGGGGCCAACGTCCTGACTTTC. As protein: CASSPQQGSGANVLTF. The chain is built from TRBV9 and TRBJ2-6; 7 bases match TRBD1. With V trimmed by 4 bases and J by 1 base, 5 bases remained unmatched. The CDR3 covers 16 residues. Germline V gene data show CDR1 as SGDLS and CDR2 as YYNGEE.

The chain carries TRBV20-1 and TRBJ2-7; the match to TRBD2 covers 7 bases. Trimming at V came to 8 bases and at J to 5 bases, leaving 21 bases not matched to a gene. Germline values: CDR1 DFQATT, CDR2 SNEGSKA (reference sequence). The CDR3 length is 16 residues. The CDR3, as DNA: TGCAGTACTAAGCGTGGGCGGGGGACCCCTCGGGACGAGCAGTACTTC. This sequence encodes CSTKRGRGTPRDEQYF.

V is TRBV4-2 and J is TRBJ1-1, with D possibly being TRBD1 (5 bases). Trimming cost V 1 base and J 1 base, with 10 bases left between them. The CDR3 length is 15 residues. Germline lookup yields CDR1 LGHNA and CDR2 YNFKEQ. CDR3 in DNA: TGTGCCAGCAGCCAAGGGGGGAATTCGAACACTGAAGCTTTCTTT. Protein product: CASSQGGNSNTEAFF.

This clonotype was seen many times. This chain joins TRBV28 and TRBJ2-7; TRBD1 or TRBD2 may be the D gene (5 bases each). The CDR3 loop spans 13 amino acids. Trimming took 7 bases from V and 1 from J, leaving 11 bases between them. CDR1 MDHEN and CDR2 SYDVKM come from the germline V gene. CDR3 in DNA: TGTGCCAGCATTGGGGGATGGTCCTACGAGCAGTACTTC. Its protein is CASIGGWSYEQYF.

This clonotype was detected ten times or more. The chain uses TRBV6-2 or TRBV6-3 and TRBJ2-1; D may be TRBD1 (6 bases). The germline V and J ends were trimmed by 2 bases and 4 bases, with 9 bases remaining between them. This CDR3 is built from 14 residues. Germline V CDR1 and CDR2: MNHEY, SVGEGT. In DNA, the CDR3 is TGTGCCAGCAGTTACAAGGGGGTATACAATGAGCAGTTCTTC. Translation gives CASSYKGVYNEQFF.

Comment on this clonotype: The junction differs from germline at one of its ends, possibly a read error. This chain joins TRBV7-6 and TRBJ1-5; possibly TRBD1 for D (6 bases). The CDR3 is made up of 14 amino acids. The germline gives CDR1 SGHVS, CDR2 FNYEAQ. The CDR3 coding sequence is TGTGCCATCAGCCCGAGGGGGGGCAATCAGCCCCAGCATTTT. Its protein product is CAISPRGGNQPQHF.

This clonotype was seen only a few times. The J gene is TRBJ2-1, the V gene TRBV13; no definite D call. The CDR3 runs to 19 residues. Per the germline V gene, CDR1 is PRHDT and CDR2 is FYEKMQ (reference sequence). V lost 5 bases and J 6 bases, leaving 29 bases between the germline ends. CDR3 region: CASSQSPSIALPRANEQFF. The CDR3 region has the DNA TGTGCCAGCAGCCAAAGTCCATCTATCGCGCTACCACGGGCCAATGAGCAGTTCTTC.

The chain is built from TRBV9 and TRBJ2-3; TRBD2 matches 9 bases. This CDR3 is 15 amino acids long. V shed 4 bases, J shed 5 bases, and the junction held 8 bases outside the gene matches. Germline loops: CDR1 SGDLS, CDR2 YYNGEE. The CDR3 loop is CASSLAGVMGDTQYF. DNA for the CDR3: TGTGCCAGCAGCTTAGCGGGAGTAATGGGAGATACGCAGTATTTT.

This clonotype has more than one count but fewer than ten. Just one base apart from a much larger clone, this may be a read error. This chain joins TRBV20-1 and TRBJ2-3, with D perhaps matching TRBD1 or TRBD2 (5 bases each). Germline CDR1 and CDR2: DFQATT and SNEGSKA (reference sequence). This CDR3 spans 14 amino acids. V lost 6 bases to trimming and J lost 6 bases, with 19 bases between them. CDR3 bases: TGCAGTGCAGAACTAGAGGGGCTAGGCGATACGCAGTATTTT. Its translation is CSAELEGLGDTQYF.

This clonotype was seen a few times. This rearrangement joins TRBV18 to TRBJ2-1; the D is unclear. Trimming pared 4 bases from V and 8 bases from J, leaving 6 bases between. Germline assignment: CDR1 KGHSH and CDR2 LQKENI. The CDR3 length is 11 residues. CDR3 sequence reads: CASSHGYEQFF. In DNA form, the CDR3 reads TGTGCCAGCTCACACGGGTATGAGCAGTTCTTC.

Remarks on this clonotype: This may be a read error: a much more frequent sequence differs by one nucleotide. The chain employs TRBV2 and TRBJ2-7; D remains unclear. Germline CDR1 SNHLY, CDR2 FYNNEI. The CDR3 sequence is 13 residues long. The DNA for the CDR3 is TGTGCCAGCAGTGAAGGCAGTAAATACGAGCCGTACTTC. It codes for CASSEGSKYEPYF.

The J gene is TRBJ1-1, the V gene TRBV20-1; tentatively, D is TRBD1 (5 bases). Germline assignment: CDR1 DFQATT and CDR2 SNEGSKA (reference sequence). CDR3 length: 11 amino acids. V dropped 3 bases and J dropped 12 bases, with 14 bases sitting between them. The CDR3 loop reads CSARGPTAPFF. The DNA of the CDR3 is TGCAGTGCTAGGGGGCCCACTGCACCTTTCTTT.

This clonotype was counted between two and nine times. V usage is TRBV7-8 and J usage is TRBJ2-2; 7 positions match TRBD1. CDR1 and CDR2 (germline): SGHVS, FQNEAQ. The V gene end was trimmed by 4 bases and the J gene end by 5 bases; junction bases not matched to a gene: 4. This CDR3 spans 14 amino acids. CDR3: CASSSLQGTGELFF. CDR3 coding DNA: TGTGCCAGCAGCTCATTACAGGGGACCGGGGAGCTGTTTTTT.

The chain couples TRBV7-9 to TRBJ1-6; D may be TRBD1 (6 bases). Germline V CDR1 and CDR2: SEHNR, FQNEAQ (reference sequence). This CDR3 is built from 16 residues. V shed 4 bases and J shed 3 bases, with 13 bases lying between them. The CDR3 loop reads CASSSRRGDYNSPLHF. For the CDR3, the DNA is TGTGCCAGCAGCTCCCGGAGGGGGGACTATAATTCACCCCTCCACTTT.

A remark on this clonotype: A much larger clone is a single base away; this may be a read error. The chain carries TRBV12-3 or TRBV12-4 and TRBJ1-5; the D is unclear. Trimming took 2 bases from V and 2 from J, leaving 4 bases between them. The CDR3 has 13 residues. The CDR3 spells CASSLTCNQPQHF. CDR3 nucleotide sequence: TGTGCCAGCAGTTTAACCTGCAATCAGCCCCAGCATTTT.

Points on this clonotype: This could be a read error, since a much larger clone is one nucleotide away. The chain links TRBV6-1 to TRBJ2-1; 7 bases agree with TRBD1. CDR1 MNHNS and CDR2 SASEGT come from the germline V gene. CDR3 length equals 14 residues. The CDR3 bases are TGTGCCAGCAGTGAAGTAAGGGGGCTGGGGGAGCTGTTCTTC. Amino acids: CASSEVRGLGELFF.

The chain recombines TRBV5-1 with TRBJ2-2, with D perhaps matching TRBD2 (6 bases). Per the germline V gene, CDR1 is SGHRS and CDR2 is YFSETQ. This CDR3 spans 16 amino acids. With 1 base removed from V and 5 bases from J, the gap between germline ends came to 15 bases. CDR3 sequence reads: CASSLRARGRTGELFF. The CDR3 region has the DNA TGCGCCAGCAGCTTGCGGGCTAGAGGGAGGACCGGGGAGCTGTTTTTT.

This clonotype was seen a few times. This rearrangement joins TRBV10-3 to TRBJ2-3, with TRBD2 identical over 12 bases. The germline CDR1 and CDR2 sequences are ENHRY and SYGVKD. The length of the CDR3 is 16 residues. The V gene end was trimmed by 2 bases and the J gene end by 4 bases; junction bases not matched to a gene: 4. The CDR3 sequence: CAISEGLAGMSDTQYF. The CDR3 bases are TGTGCCATCAGTGAGGGACTAGCGGGAATGTCAGATACGCAGTATTTT.

Only a few counts were recorded for this clonotype. V and J are TRBV7-3 and TRBJ2-2; tentatively, D is TRBD2 (6 bases). The length of the CDR3 is 15 residues. V was clipped by 6 bases and J by 0 bases, with 11 bases between them. Germline CDR1 reads SGHTA; CDR2 reads FQGTGA. DNA for the CDR3: TGTGCCAGCAGTGAAGCGGGCCCGAACACCGGGGAGCTGTTTTTT. Protein: CASSEAGPNTGELFF. Complete variable domain (other parts from reference TRBV7-3 and TRBJ2-2): GAGVSQTPSNKVTEKGKYVELRCDPISGHTALYWYRQSLGQGPEFLIYFQGTGAADDSGLPNDRFFAVRPEGSVSTLKIQRTERGDSAVYLCASSEAGPNTGELFFGEGSRLTVL.

This clonotype has more than one count but fewer than ten. V is TRBV19 and J is TRBJ2-3; D is possibly TRBD2 (5 bases). Between the trimmed V and J ends, which lost 4 bases and 2 bases, there was a span of 10 bases. The CDR3 runs to 14 residues. Germline CDR1 reads LNHDA; CDR2 reads SQIVND (reference sequence). CDR3 coding DNA: TGTGCCAGTAGTACTTCGGGGTCCACAGATACGCAGTATTTT. Amino acids: CASSTSGSTDTQYF.

The J gene is TRBJ2-1, the V gene TRBV11-2; 10 bases are shared with TRBD2. V trimming: 2 bases; J trimming: 8 bases; junction bases outside the gene matches: 6. CDR3 size: 15 residues. Germline CDR1 reads SGHAT; CDR2 reads FQNNGV. CDR3 loop: CASSLLPSGSDEQFF. For the CDR3, the DNA is TGTGCCAGCAGCTTACTTCCTAGCGGGAGTGATGAGCAGTTCTTC.

A few counts support this clonotype. The chain is built from TRBV29-1 and TRBJ2-3; possibly TRBD2 for D (6 bases). Trimming took 7 bases from V and 1 from J, leaving 9 bases between them. Per the germline V gene, CDR1 is SQVTM and CDR2 is ANQGSEA. There are 12 residues in the CDR3. This CDR3 reads CSGGVGTDTQYF. Written as DNA, the CDR3 is TGCAGCGGGGGGGTGGGCACAGATACGCAGTATTTT.

The chain joins TRBV27 to TRBJ2-1, with 11 bases aligning to TRBD2. V shed 3 bases, J shed 5 bases, and the junction held 6 bases outside the gene matches. This CDR3 has 16 residues. The germline V gene encodes CDR1 MNHEY and CDR2 SMNVEV (reference sequence). CDR3 loop: CASSFRISGRDNEQFF. The DNA of the CDR3 is TGTGCCAGCAGTTTTAGGATTAGCGGGAGGGACAATGAGCAGTTCTTC.

This clonotype showed up just a few times. The V call is TRBV6-1, the J call TRBJ2-3; 7 bases fit TRBD1. The germline V gene encodes CDR1 MNHNS and CDR2 SASEGT. The CDR3 is 15 residues long. Trimming at V came to 2 bases and at J to 3 bases, leaving 5 bases not matched to a gene. CDR3 protein: CASSEQGVGTDTQYF. The CDR3 nucleotides read TGTGCCAGCAGTGAACAGGGGGTCGGTACAGATACGCAGTATTTT.

The V gene is TRBV14, the J gene TRBJ2-7; tentative D call: TRBD2 (6 bases). Germline assignment: CDR1 SGHDN and CDR2 FVKESK. The ends were cut back, 8 bases at V and 5 bases at J, with 22 bases in the middle. This CDR3 spans 15 amino acids. The CDR3 spells CASRRTGANVHEQYF. For the CDR3, the DNA is TGTGCCAGCCGCAGAACGGGAGCGAACGTCCACGAGCAGTACTTC. Supplemented by reference TRBV14 and TRBJ2-7, the full variable domain reads EAGVTQFPSHSVIEKGQTVTLRCDPISGHDNLYWYRRVMGKEIKFLLHFVKESKQDESGMPNNRFLAERTGGTYSTLKVQPAELEDSGVYFCASRRTGANVHEQYFGPGTRLTVT.

The chain has TRBV4-1 and TRBJ1-4, with a weak D call TRBD1 (6 bases). CDR1 is MGHRA and CDR2 is YSYEKL in the germline V gene. The V and J ends lost 4 bases and 0 bases respectively, with 12 bases between them. This CDR3 region has 16 residues. The CDR3 is CASSLLRTATNEKLFF. CDR3 coding DNA: TGCGCCAGCAGCCTCCTAAGGACAGCAACTAATGAAAAACTGTTTTTT.

Comment on this clonotype: A read error may be the cause here, since a much bigger clone is one base away. J is TRBJ2-2 and V is TRBV6-1; D unclear. Germline V gene data show CDR1 as MNHNS and CDR2 as SASEGT. The CDR3 spans 13 residues. CDR3 in amino acids: CAISEGYTGELFF. The CDR3 DNA follows: TGTGCCATCAGTGAAGGTTACACCGGGGAGCTGTTTTTT.

This chain links TRBV24-1 with TRBJ2-1, with D uncertain. The germline gives CDR1 KGHDR, CDR2 SFDVKD. The CDR3 covers 13 residues. The V and J ends lost 2 bases and 8 bases respectively, with 9 bases between them. The CDR3 DNA reads as TGTGCCACCAGTGATTCGTTAGGGTATGAGCAGTTCTTC. Translated: CATSDSLGYEQFF.

As regards this clonotype: This CDR3 fails to terminate in the conserved phenylalanine or tryptophan, so it likely reflects a read error. The chain employs TRBV4-1 and TRBJ1-5, with D unresolved. This CDR3 is built from 16 residues. V gave up 4 bases and J gave up 0 bases, with 13 bases separating them. Germline V lookup: CDR1 MGHRA, CDR2 YSYEKL. CDR3 protein: CASSPARPYSNQPQHY. CDR3 in DNA: TGCGCCAGCAGCCCTGCACGCCCATATAGCAATCAGCCCCAGCATTAT.

In regard to this clonotype: The junction shows a germline mismatch at one end, possibly a read error. As DNA, the CDR3 is TGCACCAGCAGCCGCAACAGGAACACTGAAGCTTTCTTT. Protein product: CTSSRNRNTEAFF. The chain combines TRBV4-1 with TRBJ1-1, with D unresolved. From germline, CDR1 is MGHRA and CDR2 YSYEKL. The CDR3 length is 13 residues.

This clonotype was observed a few times. V gene TRBV12-3 or TRBV12-4 combines with J gene TRBJ1-1; D unclear. The V end was cut by 5 bases, the J end by 2 bases, with 9 bases between. There are 13 residues in the CDR3. CDR3 nucleotides: TGTGCCAGCAGTCCTGGACTAAACACTGAAGCTTTCTTT. Translated, it gives CASSPGLNTEAFF.

In this sample, this clonotype turned up many times. J is TRBJ2-7 and V is TRBV11-2, with 7 bases aligning to TRBD1. Germline-derived CDR1 and CDR2 are SGHAT and FQNNGV. The CDR3 spans 14 residues. J lost 2 bases, V lost 1 base, and 2 bases had no gene match. The CDR3 coding sequence is TGTGCCAGCAGCTTAGTTGGGACAGCCTACGAGCAGTACTTC. This sequence encodes CASSLVGTAYEQYF.